This T cell receptor beta chain was sequenced during a study of radiation and T cells in renal cell carcinoma. Overall study results and limits: Without pretreatment biopsies, baseline tumor clonotype presence was undetermined. Top tumor clonotypes rose in blood 2 weeks post-radiation, then contracted.

This clone was seen once. Its target is not known. Time point in this sample: baseline pretreatment blood. The treatment here: 15 Gy SBRT to primary tumor, nephrectomy 4 weeks later. Radiation-treated patients gave blood at baseline, week 2 and week 4. Clear cell pathology was present in this patient's renal cell carcinoma. The assay was immunoSEQ multiplex PCR, and TCRdb's table has in-frame clones only and misses some. The sample lists about 61,000 clones, 78% seen once, with 7.3% in the top ten. The V gene's germline CDR1 is MNHEY and CDR2 SMNVEV (reference sequence). Trimming took 3 bases from V and 2 from J, leaving 11 bases between them. The CDR3 extends over 15 amino acids.

This chain joins TRBV27 and TRBJ2-1, with D possibly being TRBD1 (5 bases). Sequenced here: blood, sampled from a patient whose treatment included radiotherapy and nephrectomy. This receptor was taken from a man aged 55 to 70 with renal cell carcinoma. The CDR3 loop is CASSFAGQTYNEQFF. CDR3 DNA sequence: TGTGCCAGCAGTTTTGCCGGACAAACCTACAATGAGCAGTTCTTC.